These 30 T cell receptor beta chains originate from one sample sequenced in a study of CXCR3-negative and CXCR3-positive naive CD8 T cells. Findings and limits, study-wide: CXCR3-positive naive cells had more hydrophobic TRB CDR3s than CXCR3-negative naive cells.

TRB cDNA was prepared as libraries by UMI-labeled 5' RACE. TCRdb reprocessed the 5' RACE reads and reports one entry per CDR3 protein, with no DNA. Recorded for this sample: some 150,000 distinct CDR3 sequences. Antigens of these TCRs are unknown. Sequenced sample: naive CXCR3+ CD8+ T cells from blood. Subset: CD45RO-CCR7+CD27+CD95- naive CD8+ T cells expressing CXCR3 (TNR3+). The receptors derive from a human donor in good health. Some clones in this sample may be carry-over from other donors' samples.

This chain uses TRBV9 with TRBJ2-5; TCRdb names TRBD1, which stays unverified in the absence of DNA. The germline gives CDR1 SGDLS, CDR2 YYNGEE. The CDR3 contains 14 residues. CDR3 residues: CASSVFSRGETQYF.

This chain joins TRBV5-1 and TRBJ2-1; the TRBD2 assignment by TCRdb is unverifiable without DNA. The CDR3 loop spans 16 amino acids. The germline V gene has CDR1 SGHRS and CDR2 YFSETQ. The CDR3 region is CASSLEAGGPSNEQFF. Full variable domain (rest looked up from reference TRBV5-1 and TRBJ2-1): KAGVTQTPRYLIKTRGQQVTLSCSPISGHRSVSWYQQTPGQGLQFLFEYFSETQRNKGNFPGRFSGRQFSNSRSEMNVSTLELGDSALYLCASSLEAGGPSNEQFFGPGTRLTVL.

The CDR3 sequence is CASSFETGNTEAFF. The J gene is TRBJ1-1, the V gene TRBV7-9; TCRdb's D call, TRBD1, is unchecked because there is no DNA. The germline V gene encodes CDR1 SEHNR and CDR2 FQNEAQ (reference sequence). The CDR3 spans 14 residues.

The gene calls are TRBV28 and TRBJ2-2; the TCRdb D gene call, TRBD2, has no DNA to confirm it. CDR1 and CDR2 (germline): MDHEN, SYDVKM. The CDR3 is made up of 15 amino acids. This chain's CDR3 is CASSFRGLSTGELFF.

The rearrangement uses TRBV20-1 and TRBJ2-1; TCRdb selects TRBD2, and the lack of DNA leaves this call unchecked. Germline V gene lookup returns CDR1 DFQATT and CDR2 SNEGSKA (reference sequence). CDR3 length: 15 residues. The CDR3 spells CSASELAGGTYEQFF.

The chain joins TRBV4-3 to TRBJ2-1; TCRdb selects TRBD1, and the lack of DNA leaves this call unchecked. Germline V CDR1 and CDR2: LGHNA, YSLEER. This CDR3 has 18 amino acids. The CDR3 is CASSQDSGGGGAYNEQFF.

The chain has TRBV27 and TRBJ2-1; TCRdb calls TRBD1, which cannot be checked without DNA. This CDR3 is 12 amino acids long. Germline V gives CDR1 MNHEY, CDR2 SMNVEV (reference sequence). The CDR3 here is CASSQPGGEKFF.

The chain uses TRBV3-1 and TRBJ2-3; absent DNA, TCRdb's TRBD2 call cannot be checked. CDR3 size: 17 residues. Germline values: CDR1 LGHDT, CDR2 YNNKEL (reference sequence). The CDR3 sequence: CASSQDRVAGNTDTQYF.

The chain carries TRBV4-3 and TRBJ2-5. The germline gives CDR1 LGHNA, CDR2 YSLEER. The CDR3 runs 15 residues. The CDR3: CASSQDAGYQETQYF.

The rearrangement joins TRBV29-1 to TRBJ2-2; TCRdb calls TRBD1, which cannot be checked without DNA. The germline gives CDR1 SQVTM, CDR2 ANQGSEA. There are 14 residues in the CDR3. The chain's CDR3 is CSASGTASTGELFF.

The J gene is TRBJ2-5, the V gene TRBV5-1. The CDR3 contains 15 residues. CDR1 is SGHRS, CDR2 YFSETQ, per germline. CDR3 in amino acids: CASSLELGLQETQYF.

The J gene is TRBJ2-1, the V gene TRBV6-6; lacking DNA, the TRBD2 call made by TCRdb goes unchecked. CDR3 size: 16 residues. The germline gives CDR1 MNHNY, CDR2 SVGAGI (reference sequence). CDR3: CASSYGLAGEVDEQFF.

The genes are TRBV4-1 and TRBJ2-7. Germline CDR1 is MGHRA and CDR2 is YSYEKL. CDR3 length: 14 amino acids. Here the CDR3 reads CASSQLFSDYEQYF.

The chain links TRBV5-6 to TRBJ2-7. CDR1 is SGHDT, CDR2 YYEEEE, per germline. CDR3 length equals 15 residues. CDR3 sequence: CASRLWGVGVYEQYF.

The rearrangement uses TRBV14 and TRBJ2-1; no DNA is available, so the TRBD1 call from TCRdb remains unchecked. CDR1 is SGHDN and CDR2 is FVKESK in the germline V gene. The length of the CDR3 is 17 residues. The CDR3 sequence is CASSQDGTPGRGREQFF.

CDR3 region: CASSLSLADTQYF. This chain links TRBV7-3 with TRBJ2-3; TCRdb's D call of TRBD2 is untestable without DNA. Germline-derived CDR1 and CDR2 are SGHTA and FQGTGA. The CDR3 sequence is 13 residues long. The whole variable domain, filled in from reference TRBV7-3 and TRBJ2-3, reads GAGVSQTPSNKVTEKGKYVELRCDPISGHTALYWYRQSLGQGPEFLIYFQGTGAADDSGLPNDRFFAVRPEGSVSTLKIQRTERGDSAVYLCASSLSLADTQYFGPGTRLTVL.

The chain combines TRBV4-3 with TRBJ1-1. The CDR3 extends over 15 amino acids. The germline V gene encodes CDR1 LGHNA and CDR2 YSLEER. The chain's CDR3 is CASSQDRAFYTEAFF.

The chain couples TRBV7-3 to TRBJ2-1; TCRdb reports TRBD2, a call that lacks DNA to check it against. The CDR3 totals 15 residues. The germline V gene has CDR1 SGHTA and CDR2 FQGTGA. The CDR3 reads CASSQLAGVGIEQFF.

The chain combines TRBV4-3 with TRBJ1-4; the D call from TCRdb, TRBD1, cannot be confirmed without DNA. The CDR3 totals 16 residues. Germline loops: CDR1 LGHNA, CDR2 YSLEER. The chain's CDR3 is CASSQYETGDNEKLFF.

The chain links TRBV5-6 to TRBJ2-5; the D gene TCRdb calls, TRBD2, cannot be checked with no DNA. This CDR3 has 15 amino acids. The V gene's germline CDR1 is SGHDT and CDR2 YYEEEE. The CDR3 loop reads CASSLLTSGDETQYF. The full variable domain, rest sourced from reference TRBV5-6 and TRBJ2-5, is DAGVTQSPTHLIKTRGQQVTLRCSPKSGHDTVSWYQQALGQGPQFIFQYYEEEERQRGNFPDRFSGHQFPNYSSELNVNALLLGDSALYLCASSLLTSGDETQYFGPGTRLLVL.

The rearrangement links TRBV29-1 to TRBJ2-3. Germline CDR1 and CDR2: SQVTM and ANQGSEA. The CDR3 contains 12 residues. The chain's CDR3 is CSVEDHTDTQYF.

CDR3 loop: CASSFGDSAYEQYF. The rearrangement joins TRBV27 to TRBJ2-7; lacking DNA, the TRBD2 call made by TCRdb goes unchecked. Germline V lookup: CDR1 MNHEY, CDR2 SMNVEV (reference sequence). CDR3 length: 14 residues.

CDR3 sequence reads: CASSERPGTEQYF. V is TRBV10-1 and J is TRBJ2-7. The germline V gene has CDR1 WNHNN and CDR2 SYGVQD (reference sequence). The CDR3 runs to 13 residues.

The CDR3: CASSLSWVAGELYF. This chain connects TRBV28 to TRBJ2-7; there is no DNA to check the TCRdb D call of TRBD2. Germline V gene sequence: CDR1 MDHEN, CDR2 SYDVKM. The CDR3 covers 14 residues.

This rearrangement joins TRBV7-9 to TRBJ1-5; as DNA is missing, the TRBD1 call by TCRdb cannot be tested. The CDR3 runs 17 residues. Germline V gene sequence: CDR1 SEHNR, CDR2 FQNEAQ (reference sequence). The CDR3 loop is CASSFLPPTGINQPQHF. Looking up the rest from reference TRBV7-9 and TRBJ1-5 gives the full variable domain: DTGVSQNPRHKITKRGQNVTFRCDPISEHNRLYWYRQTLGQGPEFLTYFQNEAQLEKSRLLSDRFSAERPKGSFSTLEIQRTEQGDSAMYLCASSFLPPTGINQPQHFGDGTRLSIL.

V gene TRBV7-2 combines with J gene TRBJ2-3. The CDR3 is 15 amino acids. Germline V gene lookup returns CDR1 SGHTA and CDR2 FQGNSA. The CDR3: CASSLGVTSTDTQYF.

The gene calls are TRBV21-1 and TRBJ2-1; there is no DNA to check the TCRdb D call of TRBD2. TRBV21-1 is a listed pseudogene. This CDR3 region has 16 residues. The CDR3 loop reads CASSKEGTRYYNEQFF.

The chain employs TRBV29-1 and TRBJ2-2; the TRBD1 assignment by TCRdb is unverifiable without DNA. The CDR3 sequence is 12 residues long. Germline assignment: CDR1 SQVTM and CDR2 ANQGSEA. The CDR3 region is CSVQGATGELFF.

This CDR3 reads CASSQGQGADGYTF. The V gene is TRBV7-6, the J gene TRBJ1-2; absent DNA, TCRdb's TRBD1 call cannot be checked. This CDR3 has 14 residues. The germline gives CDR1 SGHVS, CDR2 FNYEAQ. Full variable domain (missing parts from reference TRBV7-6 and TRBJ1-2): GAGVSQSPRYKVTKRGQDVALRCDPISGHVSLYWYRQALGQGPEFLTYFNYEAQQDKSGLPNDRFSAERPEGSISTLTIQRTEQRDSAMYRCASSQGQGADGYTFGSGTRLTVV.

CDR3 residues: CASRKGRGPGNQPQHF. The J gene is TRBJ1-5, the V gene TRBV19; TCRdb selects TRBD1, and the lack of DNA leaves this call unchecked. This CDR3 spans 16 amino acids. CDR1 LNHDA and CDR2 SQIVND come from the germline V gene (reference sequence). Filled out from reference TRBV19 and TRBJ1-5, the complete variable domain reads DGGITQSPKYLFRKEGQNVTLSCEQNLNHDAMYWYRQDPGQGLRLIYYSQIVNDFQKGDIAEGYSVSREKKESFPLTVTSAQKNPTAFYLCASRKGRGPGNQPQHFGDGTRLSIL.